This T cell receptor (beta chain) was captured by sequencing in a study of human T cells and chemical hapten exposure. The overall study: Each week of the roughly 26-week study, patients had diphenylcyclopropenone applied to the scalp. Upper-back patch tests with 0.01% DPC were read at 6 days.

Documented time point: patch test 2, 6 weeks after DPC sensitization. The treatment here: therapeutic diphenylcyclopropenone sensitization with weekly scalp DPC. Every patch test was put on after a blood sample was taken. What the library attached to individual cDNA molecules were unique molecular identifiers. In TCRdb, the RACE reads were re-called with MiXCR into one record per CDR3 protein. The table shows approximately 100,000 distinct CDR3 sequences, with approximately 8.8% occurring only once. In its sample, this clonotype was seen many times. This CDR3 comprises 17 residues. CDR1 and CDR2 (germline): LGHNA, YSLEER. With 2 bases removed from V and 8 bases from J, the gap between germline ends came to 22 bases.

Specimen: whole blood, collected in connection with sensitization to the hapten diphenylcyclopropenone (DPC). The TCR was taken from a woman aged 40 to 50 with alopecia areata. Some clones in this sample may be carry-over from other donors' samples. V is TRBV4-3 and J is TRBJ2-4; tentatively, D is TRBD2 (5 bases). The CDR3 DNA sequence: TGCGCCAGCAGCCAATCCCATCGTCTCCTTTTCGGGGACATTCAGTACTTC. Its translation: CASSQSHRLLFGDIQYF.